Presented here are 27 T cell receptor beta chains from one specimen sequenced in a study of cytomegalovirus exposure and HLA in healthy donors. 13 Jbeta primers and 60 Vbeta primers were used for the PCR. Assay used: immunoSEQ multiplex PCR; TCRdb lists only in-frame clones, some missing. The sample includes approximately 200,000 clones, roughly 85% of them seen just once. Input material: PBMCs. The receptors here all came from a woman aged 25-40 years in good health and CMV-seropositive.

The CDR3 sequence is CASSQDRGPYGYTF. The CDR3 nucleotides are TGTGCCAGCAGCCAAGATCGGGGTCCCTATGGCTACACCTTC. This rearrangement joins TRBV14 to TRBJ1-2; D ambiguous. The CDR3 is 14 residues long. Germline values: CDR1 SGHDN, CDR2 FVKESK. V gave up 0 bases and J gave up 4 bases, with 9 bases separating them.

V and J are TRBV10-3 and TRBJ1-5; no firm D call. Per the germline V gene, CDR1 is ENHRY and CDR2 is SYGVKD. V shed 4 bases and J shed 7 bases, with 11 bases lying between them. The CDR3 sequence is 13 residues long. The CDR3 sequence is CAISGGPGQPQHF. CDR3 sequence (DNA): TGTGCCATCAGTGGCGGACCGGGGCAGCCCCAGCATTTT.

This rearrangement joins TRBV2 to TRBJ2-7, with 7 bases aligning to TRBD1. The CDR3 runs 14 residues. The germline CDR1 and CDR2 sequences are SNHLY and FYNNEI. The V gene end was trimmed by 6 bases and the J gene end by 3 bases; junction bases not matched to a gene: 8. Here the CDR3 reads CASSHGTALYEQYF. CDR3 bases: TGTGCCAGCAGCCACGGGACAGCTCTCTACGAGCAGTACTTC.

This clone was observed a single time. The rearrangement joins TRBV7-8 to TRBJ1-5, with 8 positions matching TRBD1. This CDR3 is built from 16 residues. CDR1 is SGHVS, CDR2 FQNEAQ, per germline. V dropped 2 bases and J dropped 1; count of bases not matched to a gene: 4. CDR3 loop: CASSLMTGDSNQPQHF. Written as DNA, the CDR3 is TGTGCCAGCAGCTTAATGACAGGGGACAGCAATCAGCCCCAGCATTTT. The complete variable domain, with remaining parts taken from reference TRBV7-8 and TRBJ1-5, reads GAGVSQSPRYKVAKRGQDVALRCDPISGHVSLFWYQQALGQGPEFLTYFQNEAQLDKSGLPSDRFFAERPEGSVSTLKIQRTQQEDSAVYLCASSLMTGDSNQPQHFGDGTRLSIL.

This clone was seen once. The chain recombines TRBV25-1 with TRBJ2-5, with 9 bases matching TRBD1. The J call may be mistaken, given a closer DNA end match to TRBJ2-7. The length of the CDR3 is 15 residues. Germline V lookup: CDR1 MGHDK, CDR2 SYGVNS. CDR3 sequence (DNA): TGTGCCAGCAGTGAATGGGACAGGGAATTCTACGAGCAGTACTTC. It specifies CASSEWDREFYEQYF.

This clone was counted only a few times. For the CDR3, the DNA is TGTGCCAGCAGTGACAGGGATGGGGGCCCTGAAGCTTTCTTT. Translation gives CASSDRDGGPEAFF. The rearrangement uses TRBV6-1 and TRBJ1-1; possible D gene TRBD1, 6 bases. The CDR3 runs to 14 residues. Trimming left V 3 bases short and J 6 bases short, with 14 bases between. CDR1 MNHNS and CDR2 SASEGT come from the germline V gene.

This clone was picked up a small number of times. The chain recombines TRBV11-2 with TRBJ2-1; 7 nucleotides line up with TRBD2. Germline V gene sequence: CDR1 SGHAT, CDR2 FQNNGV. The CDR3 has 15 amino acids. V lost 6 bases, J lost 4 bases, and 9 bases stayed unmatched. In DNA form, the CDR3 reads TGTGCCAGCAGTCCCTTCAGCGGGGAGTACAATGAGCAGTTCTTC. It specifies CASSPFSGEYNEQFF.

The chain combines TRBV30 with TRBJ1-1, with 8 bases aligning to TRBD1. Germline trimming cut 2 bases from V and 1 base from J; bases unmatched to any gene: 3. The V gene's germline CDR1 is GTSNPN and CDR2 SVGIG (reference sequence). The CDR3 sequence is 14 residues long. The DNA for the CDR3 is TGTGCCTGGAGTCTCGGACAGGGGAACACTGAAGCTTTCTTT. It encodes CAWSLGQGNTEAFF.

Only a few counts were recorded for this clone. The V and J genes are TRBV11-3 and TRBJ1-2, with 7 nucleotides matching TRBD1. The V gene's germline CDR1 is SGHNT and CDR2 YENEEA. The V and J ends lost 7 bases and 6 bases, in that order; junction bases with no gene match: 11. The CDR3 has 14 amino acids. For the CDR3, the DNA is TGTGCCAGCACCTCGGGACAGATAGGGGATGGCTACACCTTC. Translation: CASTSGQIGDGYTF.

The CDR3, as DNA: TGCGCCAGCAGCGATCAACTTAGTGATACGCAGTATTTT. Translation gives CASSDQLSDTQYF. The genes are TRBV4-3 and TRBJ2-3, with D unclear. Between the trimmed V and J ends, which lost 5 bases and 6 bases, there was a span of 12 bases. In germline, CDR1 is LGHNA, CDR2 YSLEER. The CDR3 has 13 residues.

The chain carries TRBV18 and TRBJ1-5; D is possibly TRBD1 (6 bases). Deletions cut 6 bases from V and 2 bases from J, with 17 bases between. The CDR3 totals 16 residues. Per germline, CDR1 KGHSH and CDR2 LQKENI. This chain's CDR3 is CASSPGTLSGNQPQHF. The CDR3, as DNA: TGTGCCAGCTCCCCAGGGACACTATCAGGCAATCAGCCCCAGCATTTT.

The chain recombines TRBV6-5 with TRBJ1-4; TRBD1 is a possible D gene (6 bases). The CDR3 sequence is 14 residues long. Trimming stripped 2 bases from V and 6 bases from J, with 10 bases between. CDR1 MNHEY and CDR2 SVGAGI come from the germline V gene. DNA for the CDR3: TGTGCCAGCAGTTACGTACAGGGCGATGAAAAACTGTTTTTT. Translating it yields CASSYVQGDEKLFF.

The CDR3 coding sequence is TGTGCCAGCAGCTTGGGGTTACAGGATACCTACGAGCAGTACTTC. Translated: CASSLGLQDTYEQYF. The V call is TRBV5-6, the J call TRBJ2-7; a possible D gene is TRBD1 (5 bases). CDR1 is SGHDT, CDR2 YYEEEE, per germline. The CDR3 length is 15 residues. V lost 0 bases and J 2 bases, leaving 12 bases between the germline ends.

This sequence joins TRBV13 and TRBJ1-1, with 9 bases lining up with TRBD1. The trim removed 1 base at V and 2 bases at J, leaving 8 bases unmatched. The CDR3 has 17 amino acids. Germline V gene sequence: CDR1 PRHDT, CDR2 FYEKMQ (reference sequence). The CDR3 sequence is CASSLAPWTGVNTEAFF. The CDR3 DNA is TGTGCCAGCAGCTTAGCCCCTTGGACAGGGGTTAACACTGAAGCTTTCTTT.

In DNA, the CDR3 is TGTGCCAGCAGCCAAGCCGACTTAGCGGGGGGGCGCAACATTCAGTACTTC. Translated, it gives CASSQADLAGGRNIQYF. The chain carries TRBV4-2 and TRBJ2-4; 11 bases map to TRBD2. This CDR3 has 17 residues. Germline V gene sequence: CDR1 LGHNA, CDR2 YNFKEQ. J lost 7 bases, V lost 1 base, and 9 bases had no gene match.

The gene calls are TRBV6-6 and TRBJ1-2; TRBD1 is a possible D gene (6 bases). CDR1 MNHNY and CDR2 SVGAGI come from the germline V gene (reference sequence). CDR3 length equals 12 residues. V was cut by 6 bases and J by 7 bases, with 12 bases left in between. The CDR3 DNA is TGTGCCAGCAGCCGACAGGTAGCTGGCTACACCTTC. It specifies CASSRQVAGYTF.

This clone has just one count. This chain links TRBV12-5 with TRBJ1-4; D not resolved. CDR1 LGHNT and CDR2 FRNRAP come from the germline V gene. V shed 5 bases and J shed 7 bases, with 20 bases lying between them. This CDR3 has 16 residues. CDR3 in amino acids: CASGILGAFRVEKLFF. CDR3 nucleotide sequence: TGTGCTAGTGGTATATTGGGAGCCTTTAGGGTTGAAAAACTGTTTTTT.

The chain employs TRBV2 and TRBJ1-5; TRBD1 might be the D (6 bases). The V end lost 1 base, the J end lost 8 bases, and 12 bases lay between the germline ends. Per germline, CDR1 SNHLY and CDR2 FYNNEI. The CDR3 extends over 14 amino acids. The DNA of the CDR3 is TGTGCCAGCAGTGAAGAGGGACATCGAGAGCCCCAGCATTTT. Protein sequence: CASSEEGHREPQHF.

The gene calls are TRBV5-8 and TRBJ1-5; a weak D match, TRBD1 (6 bases). The germline V gene has CDR1 SGHTS and CDR2 YDEGEE. V gave up 4 bases and J gave up 2 bases, with 16 bases separating them. The CDR3 covers 16 residues. The CDR3 DNA is TGTGCCAGCAGCCGGCGGGCGGGGGCCGGCAATCAGCCCCAGCATTTT. This sequence encodes CASSRRAGAGNQPQHF.

The chain recombines TRBV6-6 with TRBJ1-5, with 9 bases fitting TRBD1. Germline-derived CDR1 and CDR2 are MNHNY and SVGAGI (reference sequence). V dropped 6 bases and J dropped 5; count of bases not matched to a gene: 5. This CDR3 contains 14 residues. The DNA for the CDR3 is TGTGCCAGCAGCCCGCGGACAGGGGATCAGCCCCAGCATTTT. Translating gives CASSPRTGDQPQHF.

The rearrangement links TRBV30 to TRBJ2-2, with 10 bases that match TRBD2. Germline V gene data show CDR1 as GTSNPN and CDR2 as SVGIG (reference sequence). The CDR3 has 21 residues. Trimming took 1 base from V and 0 from J; bases not matched to a gene: 17. Here the CDR3 reads CAWSATSGKSVGPPNTGELFF. For the CDR3, the DNA is TGTGCCTGGAGTGCTACTAGCGGGAAGAGCGTGGGGCCCCCGAACACCGGGGAGCTGTTTTTT.

The chain joins TRBV5-6 to TRBJ2-2; the match to TRBD1 covers 9 bases. The V gene's germline CDR1 is SGHDT and CDR2 YYEEEE. The junction had 9 bases not matched to a gene; V was cut back by 4 bases and J by 8 bases. CDR3 length: 15 residues. The CDR3: CASSNRDRANGELFF. CDR3 sequence (DNA): TGTGCCAGCAGCAACCGGGACAGGGCAAATGGGGAGCTGTTTTTT. The entire variable domain, with the rest obtained from reference TRBV5-6 and TRBJ2-2, is as follows: DAGVTQSPTHLIKTRGQQVTLRCSPKSGHDTVSWYQQALGQGPQFIFQYYEEEERQRGNFPDRFSGHQFPNYSSELNVNALLLGDSALYLCASSNRDRANGELFFGEGSRLTVL.

V is TRBV18 and J is TRBJ2-6; D perhaps matches TRBD2 (5 bases). Germline loops: CDR1 KGHSH, CDR2 LQKENI. The length of the CDR3 is 15 residues. V lost 3 bases to trimming and J lost 0 bases, with 6 bases between them. In DNA, the CDR3 is TGTGCCAGCTCACCCGGGAACTCTGGGGCCAACGTCCTGACTTTC. It yields the protein CASSPGNSGANVLTF.

This chain uses TRBV2 with TRBJ2-5; possibly TRBD1 for D (6 bases). Trimming shortened V by 2 bases and J by 1 base, and 11 bases separated the two germline ends. The CDR3 contains 15 residues. Germline V gives CDR1 SNHLY, CDR2 FYNNEI. Written as DNA, the CDR3 is TGTGCCAGCAGTGAAACCAGGGACACCCAAGAGACCCAGTACTTC. Its protein product is CASSETRDTQETQYF. Drawing the rest from reference TRBV2 and TRBJ2-5, the complete variable domain is EPEVTQTPSHQVTQMGQEVILRCVPISNHLYFYWYRQILGQKVEFLVSFYNNEISEKSEIFDDQFSVERPDGSNFTLKIRSTKLEDSAMYFCASSETRDTQETQYFGPGTRLLVL.

This clone was recorded only once. V is TRBV5-4 and J is TRBJ1-2, with D uncertain. The CDR3 covers 12 residues. Trimming shortened V by 2 bases and J by 10 bases, and 12 bases separated the two germline ends. The germline CDR1 and CDR2 sequences are SGHNT and YYREEE (reference sequence). The CDR3, as DNA: TGTGCCAGCAGCTTCCAGCGGGGATCCTACACCTTC. Translating it yields CASSFQRGSYTF.

V gene TRBV11-2 combines with J gene TRBJ2-7; TRBD2 agrees at 7 bases. CDR3 length: 15 residues. Looked up from germline, CDR1 is SGHAT and CDR2 is FQNNGV. V trimming: 3 bases; J trimming: 2 bases; junction bases outside the gene matches: 7. Written as DNA, the CDR3 is TGTGCCAGCAGCTTGGAAGCGGGGAGGACCTACGAGCAGTACTTC. This gives the protein CASSLEAGRTYEQYF.

On this clone: The junction does not match germline at one end; this may be a read error. V is TRBV5-6 and J is TRBJ1-2; TRBD1 is a possible D gene (6 bases). There are 12 residues in the CDR3. Germline CDR1 and CDR2: SGHDT and YYEEEE. Here the CDR3 DNA reads TGTGCCAGCAGCGCCGGGGCGGACAGTGGGGCCTTC. Its translation is CASSAGADSGAF.